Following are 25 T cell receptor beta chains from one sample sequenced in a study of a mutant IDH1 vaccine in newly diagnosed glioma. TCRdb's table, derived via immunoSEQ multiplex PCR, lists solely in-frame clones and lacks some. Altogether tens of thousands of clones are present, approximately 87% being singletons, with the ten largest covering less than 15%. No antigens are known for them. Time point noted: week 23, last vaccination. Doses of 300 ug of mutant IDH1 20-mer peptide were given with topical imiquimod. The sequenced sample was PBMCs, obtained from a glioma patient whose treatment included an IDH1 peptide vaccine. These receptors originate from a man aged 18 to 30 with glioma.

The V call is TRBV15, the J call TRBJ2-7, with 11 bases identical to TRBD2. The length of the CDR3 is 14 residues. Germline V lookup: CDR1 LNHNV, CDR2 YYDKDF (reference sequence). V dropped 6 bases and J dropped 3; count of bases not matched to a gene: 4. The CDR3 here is CATSTGTSGYEQYF. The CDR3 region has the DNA TGTGCCACCAGTACCGGGACTAGCGGCTACGAGCAGTACTTC.

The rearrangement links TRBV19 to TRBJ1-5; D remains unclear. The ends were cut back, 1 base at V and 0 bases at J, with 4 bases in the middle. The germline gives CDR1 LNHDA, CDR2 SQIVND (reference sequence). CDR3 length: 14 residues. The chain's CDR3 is CASSIAYSNQPQHF. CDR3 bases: TGTGCCAGTAGTATAGCGTATAGCAATCAGCCCCAGCATTTT. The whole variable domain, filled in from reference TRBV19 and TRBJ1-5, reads DGGITQSPKYLFRKEGQNVTLSCEQNLNHDAMYWYRQDPGQGLRLIYYSQIVNDFQKGDIAEGYSVSREKKESFPLTVTSAQKNPTAFYLCASSIAYSNQPQHFGDGTRLSIL.

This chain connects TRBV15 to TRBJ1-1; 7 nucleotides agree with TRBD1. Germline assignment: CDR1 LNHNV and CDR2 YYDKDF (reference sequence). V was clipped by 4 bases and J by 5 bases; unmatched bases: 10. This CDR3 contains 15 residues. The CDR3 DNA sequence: TGTGCCACCAGCACGGAGACAGGGAGTGGAACTGAAGCTTTCTTT. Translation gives CATSTETGSGTEAFF.

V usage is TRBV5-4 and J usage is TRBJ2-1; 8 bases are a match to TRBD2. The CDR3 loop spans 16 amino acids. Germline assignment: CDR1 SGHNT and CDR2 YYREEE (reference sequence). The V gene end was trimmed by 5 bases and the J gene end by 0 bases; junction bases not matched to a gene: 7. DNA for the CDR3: TGTGCCAGCAGAAGTAGCGGGACCCCCTCCTACAATGAGCAGTTCTTC. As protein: CASRSSGTPSYNEQFF. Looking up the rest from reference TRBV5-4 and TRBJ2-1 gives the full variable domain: ETGVTQSPTHLIKTRGQQVTLRCSSQSGHNTVSWYQQALGQGPQFIFQYYREEENGRGNFPPRFSGLQFPNYSSELNVNALELDDSALYLCASRSSGTPSYNEQFFGPGTRLTVL.

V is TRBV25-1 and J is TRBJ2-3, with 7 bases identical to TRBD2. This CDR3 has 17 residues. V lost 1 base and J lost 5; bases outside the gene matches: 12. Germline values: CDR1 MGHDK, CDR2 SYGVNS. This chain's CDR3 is CASSEWAGVNYQDTQYF. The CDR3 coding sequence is TGTGCCAGCAGTGAATGGGCGGGAGTTAATTACCAAGATACGCAGTATTTT. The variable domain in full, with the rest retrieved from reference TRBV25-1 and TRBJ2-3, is EADIYQTPRYLVIGTGKKITLECSQTMGHDKMYWYQQDPGMELHLIHYSYGVNSTEKGDLSSESTVSRIRTEHFPLTLESARPSHTSQYLCASSEWAGVNYQDTQYFGPGTRLTVL.

The CDR3 loop reads CASSSGGPHTDTQYF. In nucleotides, the CDR3 is TGTGCCAGCAGCTCGGGGGGACCCCACACAGATACGCAGTATTTT. The chain is built from TRBV5-4 and TRBJ2-3; the match to TRBD2 covers 7 bases. CDR1 and CDR2 from the germline V gene are SGHNT and YYREEE (reference sequence). The CDR3 length is 15 residues. J was trimmed by 2 bases and V by 3 bases; bases with no gene match: 6.

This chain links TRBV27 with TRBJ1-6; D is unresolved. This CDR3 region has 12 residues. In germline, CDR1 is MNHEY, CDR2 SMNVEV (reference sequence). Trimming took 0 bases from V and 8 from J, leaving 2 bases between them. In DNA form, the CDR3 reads TGTGCCAGCAGTTTATCGGATTCACCCCTCCACTTT. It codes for CASSLSDSPLHF.

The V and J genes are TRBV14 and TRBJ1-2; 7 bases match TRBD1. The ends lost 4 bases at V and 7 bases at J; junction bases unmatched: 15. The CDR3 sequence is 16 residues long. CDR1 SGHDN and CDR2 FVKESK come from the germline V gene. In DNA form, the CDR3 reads TGTGCCAGCAGCCGGGAGACAGGGCGATTGTCGGGTGGCTACACCTTC. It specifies CASSRETGRLSGGYTF.

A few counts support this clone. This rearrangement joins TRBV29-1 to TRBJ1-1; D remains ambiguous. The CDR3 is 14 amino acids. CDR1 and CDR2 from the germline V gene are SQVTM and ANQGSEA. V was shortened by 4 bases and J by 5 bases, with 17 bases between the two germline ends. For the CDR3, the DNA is TGCAGCGTTGGTGGCCCTTCTAGGTTTACTGAAGCTTTCTTT. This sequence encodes CSVGGPSRFTEAFF.

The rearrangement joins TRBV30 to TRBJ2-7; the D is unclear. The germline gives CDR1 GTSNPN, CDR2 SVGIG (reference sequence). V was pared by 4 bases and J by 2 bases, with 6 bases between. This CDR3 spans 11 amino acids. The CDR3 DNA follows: TGTGCCTGGACAGATACCTACGAGCAGTACTTC. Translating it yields CAWTDTYEQYF.

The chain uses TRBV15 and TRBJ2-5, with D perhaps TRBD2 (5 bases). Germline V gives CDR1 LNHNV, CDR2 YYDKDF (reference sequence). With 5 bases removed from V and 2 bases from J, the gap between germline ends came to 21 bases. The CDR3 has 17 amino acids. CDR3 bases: TGTGCCACCAGCGACCCCCAACTGAGGGAGATACAAGAGACCCAGTACTTC. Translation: CATSDPQLREIQETQYF. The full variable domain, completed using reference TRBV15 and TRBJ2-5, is DAMVIQNPRYQVTQFGKPVTLSCSQTLNHNVMYWYQQKSSQAPKLLFHYYDKDFNNEADTPDNFQSRRPNTSFCFLDIRSPGLGDTAMYLCATSDPQLREIQETQYFGPGTRLLVL.

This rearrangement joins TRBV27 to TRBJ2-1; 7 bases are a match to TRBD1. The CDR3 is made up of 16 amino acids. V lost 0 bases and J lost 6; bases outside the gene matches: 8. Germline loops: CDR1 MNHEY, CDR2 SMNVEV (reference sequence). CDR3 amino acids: CASSLSGTAAPNEQFF. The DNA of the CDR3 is TGTGCCAGCAGTTTATCCGGGACAGCTGCCCCCAATGAGCAGTTCTTC.

The CDR3 reads CATSKSWGGTSGSGIDEQFF. The CDR3 DNA reads as TGTGCCACCAGCAAGAGTTGGGGGGGGACTAGCGGGAGCGGGATCGATGAGCAGTTCTTC. The J gene is TRBJ2-1, the V gene TRBV15, with 14 positions matching TRBD2. Germline loops: CDR1 LNHNV, CDR2 YYDKDF (reference sequence). Unmatched junction bases numbered 19, after V lost 4 bases and J lost 8 bases. CDR3 length: 20 amino acids.

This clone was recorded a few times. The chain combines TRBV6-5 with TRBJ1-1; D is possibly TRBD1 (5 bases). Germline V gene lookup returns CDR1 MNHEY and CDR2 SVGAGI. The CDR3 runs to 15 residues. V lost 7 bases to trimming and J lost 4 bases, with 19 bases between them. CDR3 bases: TGTGCCAGCATTTCGCCGGGGCGGGAGGGCACTGAAGCTTTCTTT. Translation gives CASISPGREGTEAFF.

In nucleotides, the CDR3 is TGCGCCAGCAGGAGAACCAATGAAAAACTGTTTTTT. Protein: CASRRTNEKLFF. The chain has TRBV10-2 and TRBJ1-4; D remains ambiguous. The V end lost 6 bases, the J end lost 5 bases, and 7 bases lay between the germline ends. The CDR3 spans 12 residues. The germline gives CDR1 WSHSY, CDR2 SAAADI.

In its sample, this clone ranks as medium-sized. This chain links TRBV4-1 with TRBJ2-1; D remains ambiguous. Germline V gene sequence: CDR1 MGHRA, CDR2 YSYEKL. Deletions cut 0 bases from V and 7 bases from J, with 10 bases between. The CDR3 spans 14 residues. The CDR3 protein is CASSQERAFNEQFF. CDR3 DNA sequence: TGCGCCAGCAGCCAAGAAAGGGCTTTTAATGAGCAGTTCTTC.

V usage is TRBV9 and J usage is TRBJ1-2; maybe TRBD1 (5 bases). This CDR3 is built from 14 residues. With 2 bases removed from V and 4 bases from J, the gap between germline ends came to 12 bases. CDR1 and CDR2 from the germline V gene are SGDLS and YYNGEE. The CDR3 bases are TGTGCCAGCAGCGTTTTAACAGGTCCCTATGGCTACACCTTC. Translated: CASSVLTGPYGYTF.

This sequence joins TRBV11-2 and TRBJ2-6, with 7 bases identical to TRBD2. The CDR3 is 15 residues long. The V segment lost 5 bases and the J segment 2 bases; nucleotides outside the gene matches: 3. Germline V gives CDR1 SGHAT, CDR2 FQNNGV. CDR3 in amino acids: CASSRAGAGANVLTF. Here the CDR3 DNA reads TGTGCCAGCAGCCGCGCGGGGGCTGGGGCCAACGTCCTGACTTTC.

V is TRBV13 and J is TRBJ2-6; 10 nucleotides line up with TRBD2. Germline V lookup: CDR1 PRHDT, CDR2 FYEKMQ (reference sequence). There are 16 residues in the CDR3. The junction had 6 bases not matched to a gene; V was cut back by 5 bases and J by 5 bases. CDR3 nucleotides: TGTGCCAGCAGCCCGAGCGGGGGGGCTAGGGCCAACGTCCTGACTTTC. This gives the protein CASSPSGGARANVLTF.

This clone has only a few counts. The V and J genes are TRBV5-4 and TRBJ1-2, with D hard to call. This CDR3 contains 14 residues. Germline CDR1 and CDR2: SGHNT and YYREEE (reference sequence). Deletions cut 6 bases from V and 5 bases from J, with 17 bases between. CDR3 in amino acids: CASTLPVGEYGYTF. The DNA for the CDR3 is TGTGCCAGCACTCTGCCCGTAGGCGAGTATGGCTACACCTTC.

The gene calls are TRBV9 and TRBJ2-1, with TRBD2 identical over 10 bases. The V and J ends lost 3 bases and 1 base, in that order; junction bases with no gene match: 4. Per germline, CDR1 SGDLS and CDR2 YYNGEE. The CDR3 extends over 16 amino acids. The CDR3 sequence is CASSASGSGSYNEQFF. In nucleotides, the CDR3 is TGTGCCAGCAGCGCTAGCGGGAGCGGATCCTACAATGAGCAGTTCTTC.

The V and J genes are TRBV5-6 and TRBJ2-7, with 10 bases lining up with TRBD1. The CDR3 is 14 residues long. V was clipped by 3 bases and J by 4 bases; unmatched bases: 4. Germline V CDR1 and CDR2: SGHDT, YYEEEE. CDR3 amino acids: CASSYGTGAYEQYF. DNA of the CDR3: TGTGCCAGCAGCTACGGGACAGGGGCGTACGAGCAGTACTTC.

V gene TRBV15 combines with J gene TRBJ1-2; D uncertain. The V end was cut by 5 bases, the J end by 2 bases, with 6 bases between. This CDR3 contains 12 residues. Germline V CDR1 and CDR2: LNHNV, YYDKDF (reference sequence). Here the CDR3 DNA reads TGTGCCACCAGCCCGCAGAACTATGGCTACACCTTC. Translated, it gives CATSPQNYGYTF.

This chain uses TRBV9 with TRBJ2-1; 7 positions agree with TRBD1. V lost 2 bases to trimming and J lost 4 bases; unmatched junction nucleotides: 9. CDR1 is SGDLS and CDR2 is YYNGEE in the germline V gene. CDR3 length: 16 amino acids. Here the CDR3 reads CASSVTGTEIYNEQFF. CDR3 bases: TGTGCCAGCAGCGTCACCGGGACAGAGATATACAATGAGCAGTTCTTC. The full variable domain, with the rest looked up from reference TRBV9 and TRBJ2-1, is DSGVTQTPKHLITATGQRVTLRCSPRSGDLSVYWYQQSLDQGLQFLIQYYNGEERAKGNILERFSAQQFPDLHSELNLSSLELGDSALYFCASSVTGTEIYNEQFFGPGTRLTVL.

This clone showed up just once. The CDR3 sequence is CASTKGGGGGNTIYF. The CDR3, as DNA: TGTGCCAGCACTAAGGGAGGGGGCGGTGGAAACACCATATATTTT. This chain uses TRBV5-5 with TRBJ1-3; 7 positions agree with TRBD1. Germline V gives CDR1 SGHKS, CDR2 YYEKEE (reference sequence). The length of the CDR3 is 15 residues. J gave up 3 bases and V 6 bases, and 9 bases lay outside the gene matches.